The present T cell receptor (beta chain) was sequenced within a study of T cells in Graves' hyperthyroidism and ophthalmopathy. Uncontrolled infection, other autoimmune disease, pregnancy or lactation disqualified patients from enrolment. TCR beta CDR3 region amplification was performed from RNA transcripts. The TCR CDR3 first-round RT-PCR relied on the HTBI primer set. TCRdb reprocessed the multiplex PCR reads with MiXCR, giving one entry per CDR3 protein. The profile shows about 580,000 distinct CDR3 sequences, 46% of them singletons. Remarks on this clonotype: One base away lies a much larger clone, so this may be a sequencing read error.

Germline V gene data show CDR1 as SGHTA and CDR2 as FQGNSA. V was trimmed by 1 base and J by 13 bases, leaving 13 bases between them. There are 12 residues in the CDR3. The source of this sequence is a woman aged 18-29 years with Graves' hyperthyroidism. The sequenced sample consisted of peripheral blood or thyroid tissue (not recorded which). This chain uses TRBV7-2 with TRBJ2-5; the D is unclear. CDR3 bases: TGTGCCAGCAGCTTAGGAGTCTTGGGCCGGTACTTC. Its translation is CASSLGVLGRYF. Complete variable domain (other parts from reference TRBV7-2 and TRBJ2-5): GAGVSQSPSNKVTEKGKDVELRCDPISGHTALYWYRQSLGQGLEFLIYFQGNSAPDKSGLPSDRFSAERTGGSVSTLTIQRTQQEDSAVYLCASSLGVLGRYFGPGTRLLVL.